The present T cell receptor beta chain was sequenced within a study of cytomegalovirus exposure and HLA in healthy donors. Study observations and caveats: Follow-up analysis seemed to connect common viral pathogens with several of the most significant clusters identified.

J gave up 7 bases and V 5 bases, and 8 bases lay outside the gene matches. Germline values: CDR1 SNHLY, CDR2 FYNNEI. The CDR3 loop spans 15 amino acids. Details on this clone: Its matching antigen is unknown.

With 60 Vbeta and 13 Jbeta primers, the PCR was carried out. Libraries were prepared by immunoSEQ multiplex PCR; TCRdb keeps only in-frame clonotypes and omits some of them. The sample yields approximately 200,000 clones, 65% to 85% seen once. The chain couples TRBV2 to TRBJ1-2; 12 positions match TRBD1. This receptor was obtained from a boy between 2 and 15 years old in good health and CMV-seronegative. The sample comprised PBMCs. Here the CDR3 reads CASSYRDRGRGGYTF. CDR3 sequence (DNA): TGTGCCAGCAGTTACCGGGACAGGGGGCGGGGTGGCTACACCTTC.